Given below is one T cell receptor (beta chain) in context. Its cognate antigen has yet to be identified. No base quality values were provided; no much bigger clone lies one nucleotide off. The CDR3 regions of human TCRbeta chains were subjected to immunosequencing. Turning to the authors' computational methods: TCRs in the repertoires were compared against a reference library of SARS-CoV-2-specific TCRs that had been generated with the MIRA antigen-specificity platform. Breadth was defined as the fraction of unique TCRs that were SARS-CoV-2-associated, and depth was defined as the fraction of total T cells that were SARS-CoV-2-associated. Using the MIRA data, each spike-specific TCR was mapped to the spike region that the TCR reacts to and placed in a CD4 or CD8 class. Log10-transformed breadth and depth values were compared by one-way ANOVA with Sidak's multiple comparisons tests. TCRdb holds this immuneACCESS table with in-frame rearrangements only. Some clones are missing; in checked studies, unresolved V genes explain under half, and the rest has no known cause. D and trimming were read from the DNA, whereas the V and J calls and clone size are those reported in that table. This sample gives approximately 270,000 clones in total; 90% to 95% of them show up just once. The top ten clones comprise roughly 0.5% of the sample.

This entry belongs to a study of T cell responses to AZD1222 COVID-19 vaccine listed by TCRdb under 2021. Regarding the research as a whole: TCR sequencing was performed for roughly 250 trial participants, of whom 200 to 220 were given two doses of AZD1222 and about 25 were given two doses of MenACWY control vaccine. Enrollment into the trials was organized by age into subgroups of 18-55, 56-69 and 70-plus years, and those subgroups contained roughly 150, 30 and 60 TCR-sequenced participants, respectively. The paper as a whole reports these results and caveats: Only 5 to 7 AZD1222 recipients were SARS-CoV-2 seropositive at baseline, limiting conclusions about previously exposed vaccinees. Participants were mostly white British, with more females than males. The authors suggested clonal diversity may have been underestimated. In the small 56-69-year group, the increase in depth fell short of significance, most likely because of low power. After two AZD1222 doses, both the breadth and the depth of spike-specific TCRs were significantly higher than at day 0 and than in MenACWY recipients. Reportedly, close to half of the unique spike-specific TCRs recognized epitopes lying outside the regions that are mutated in the B.1.351 and B.1.1.7 variants. The vaccine-associated CD4 TCRs covered the entire spike protein, and the dominant responses fell in regions 160-218 and 743-854. Because no day 14 peak-response samples were available, the repertoires could be characterized only after the peak T cell response.

V and J are truncated by 1 base and 3 bases respectively, leaving an intervening sequence of 10 bases. The CDR3 contains 14 residues, cysteine and phenylalanine counted. The sequence is cut down to CDR3 DNA, 42 bases in frame from base 1. The germline V gene supplies CDR1 MGHRA and CDR2 YSYEKL. The time point label, as the study defines it: about 28 days (+/-7) after the second vaccine dose. Because spike-specific TCR depth and breadth did not differ between the two schedules, AZD1222 recipients who got a second dose at roughly 4 weeks were pooled with those who got a second dose at roughly 12 weeks. Vaccinee samples came from UK trials COV001 and COV002, including a single-blind randomized controlled phase 2/3 trial of AZD1222 (ChAdOx1 nCoV-19) in healthy adults. For TCRbeta chain sequencing, PBMC samples were collected from trial participants at day 0 and at day 28 after the second dose.

Recombination linked TRBV4-1 to TRBJ2-7; the D gene is possibly TRBD1, with 7 bases matching. This TCR derives from an adult who received the AZD1222 COVID-19 vaccine. The input for sequencing was peripheral blood, taken 28 days after the second AZD1222 dose. The nucleotide sequence reads TGCGCCAGCAGCCAAGCTCAGGGGGGCTACGAGCAGTACTTC. Its protein is CASSQAQGGYEQYF.